This record concerns one T cell receptor beta chain sequence. Germline CDR1 is MDHEN and CDR2 is SYDVKM. The CDR3 contains 13 residues. V lost 8 bases, J lost 2 bases, and 11 bases lay in between. Recovery meant two consecutive negative NP/OP PCR tests, professional clearance, or resolved symptoms. This specimen belongs to a study of blood T cell repertoires in COVID-19. In the study overall: Whether acute or convalescent, the COVID-19 samples came from the United States, Italy and Spain.

How the authors handled the data: Amplification of reference gene primers was used by the study to estimate nucleated cell counts. The assay was immunoSEQ multiplex PCR, and TCRdb's table has in-frame clones only and misses some. V and J calls and clone size are given by that table; D and trimming were obtained from the DNA. Of approximately 170,000 clones detected, roughly 88% appear once; the ten largest clones hold roughly 8.6%. The chain is built from TRBV28 and TRBJ2-3, with TRBD2 as a possible D gene (6 bases). This receptor was obtained from a woman under 30 who had recovered from COVID-19. The specimen was PBMCs or T cells enriched from blood (not recorded which). CDR3 DNA: TGTGCCAGCGGGAGGCCGGACACAGATACGCAGTATTTT. This translates into CASGRPDTDTQYF.